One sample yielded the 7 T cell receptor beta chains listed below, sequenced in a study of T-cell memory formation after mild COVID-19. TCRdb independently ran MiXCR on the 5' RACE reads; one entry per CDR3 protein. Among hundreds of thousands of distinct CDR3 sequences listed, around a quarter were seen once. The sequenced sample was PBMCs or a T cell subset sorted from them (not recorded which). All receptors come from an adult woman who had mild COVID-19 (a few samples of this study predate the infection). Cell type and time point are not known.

Written as DNA, the CDR3 is TGTGCCAGCAGCCATCCTATCGTCGATCTGTCTGAAGCTTTCTTT. Its translation: CASSHPIVDLSEAFF. The chain employs TRBV11-2 and TRBJ1-1; D not resolved. The CDR3 runs 15 residues. Germline V gene data show CDR1 as SGHAT and CDR2 as FQNNGV. V was pared by 5 bases and J by 6 bases, with 19 bases between. Filled out from reference TRBV11-2 and TRBJ1-1, the complete variable domain reads EAGVAQSPRYKIIEKRQSVAFWCNPISGHATLYWYQQILGQGPKLLIQFQNNGVVDDSQLPKDRFSAERLKGVDSTLKIQPAKLEDSAVYLCASSHPIVDLSEAFFGQGTRLTVV.

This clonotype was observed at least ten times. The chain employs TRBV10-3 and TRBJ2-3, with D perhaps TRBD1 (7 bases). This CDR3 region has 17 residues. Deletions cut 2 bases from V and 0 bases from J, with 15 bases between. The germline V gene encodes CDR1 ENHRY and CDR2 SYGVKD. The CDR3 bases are TGTGCCATCAGTGAGACGGCGGGACAGCTTAGCACAGATACGCAGTATTTT. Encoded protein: CAISETAGQLSTDTQYF.

CDR3 loop: CASSQTSGRVNEQFF. The CDR3 DNA reads TGTGCCAGCAGCCAGACTAGCGGGAGGGTTAATGAGCAGTTCTTC. The rearrangement joins TRBV2 to TRBJ2-1, with TRBD2 matching over 14 bases. The CDR3 is made up of 15 amino acids. CDR1 and CDR2 (germline): SNHLY, FYNNEI. Germline trimming cut 6 bases from V and 7 bases from J; bases unmatched to any gene: 5.

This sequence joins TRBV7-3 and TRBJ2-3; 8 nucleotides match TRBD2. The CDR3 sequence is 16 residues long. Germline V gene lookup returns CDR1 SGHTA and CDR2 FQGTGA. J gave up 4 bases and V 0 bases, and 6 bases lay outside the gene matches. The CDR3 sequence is CASSLTAGGPPDTQYF. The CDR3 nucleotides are TGTGCCAGCAGCTTAACGGCGGGAGGACCCCCAGATACGCAGTATTTT.

CDR3 nucleotide sequence: TGCGCCAGCAGCCCGGGGACAGGGTCTGAGGGCTACACCTTC. Protein: CASSPGTGSEGYTF. V and J are TRBV5-1 and TRBJ1-2, with 9 bases fitting TRBD1. CDR3 length: 14 residues. The germline gives CDR1 SGHRS, CDR2 YFSETQ. V trimming: 4 bases; J trimming: 8 bases; junction bases outside the gene matches: 9.

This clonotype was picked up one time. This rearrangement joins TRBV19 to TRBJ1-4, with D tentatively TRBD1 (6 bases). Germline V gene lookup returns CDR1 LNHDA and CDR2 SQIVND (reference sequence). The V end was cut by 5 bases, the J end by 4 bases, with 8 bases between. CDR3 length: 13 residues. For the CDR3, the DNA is TGTGCCAGTAGTGGCAGGGGTAATGAAAAACTGTTTTTT. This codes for CASSGRGNEKLFF.

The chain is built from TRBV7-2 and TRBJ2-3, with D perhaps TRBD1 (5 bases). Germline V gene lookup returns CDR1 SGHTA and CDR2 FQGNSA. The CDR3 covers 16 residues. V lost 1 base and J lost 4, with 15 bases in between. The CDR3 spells CASSLGQFISSDTQYF. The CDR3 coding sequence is TGTGCCAGCAGCTTAGGACAGTTTATTTCATCAGATACGCAGTATTTT.